A single sample gave rise to the 17 T cell receptor beta chains below, sequenced in a study of blood T cell repertoires in COVID-19. The protocol was immunoSEQ multiplex PCR, while the TCRdb copy is restricted to in-frame clones and leaves out a portion. The sample comprises 200,000 to 250,000 clones, 87% of which are singletons, and approximately 12% rests with the top ten. Sequenced material: peripheral blood. These receptors originate from a woman younger than 35 who had recovered from COVID-19.

This sequence joins TRBV19 and TRBJ1-2, with D possibly matching TRBD1 (5 bases). Germline assignment: CDR1 LNHDA and CDR2 SQIVND (reference sequence). The V end lost 5 bases, the J end lost 3 bases, and 7 bases lay between the germline ends. The CDR3 sequence is 12 residues long. The CDR3 here is CASSDSYYGYTF. CDR3 nucleotide sequence: TGTGCCAGTAGTGACAGTTACTATGGCTACACCTTC.

The chain is built from TRBV7-9 and TRBJ2-1; 9 nucleotides line up with TRBD1. Germline trimming cut 1 base from V and 6 bases from J; bases unmatched to any gene: 7. This CDR3 has 16 residues. Germline V gene sequence: CDR1 SEHNR, CDR2 FQNEAQ (reference sequence). The CDR3 is CASSLVGQGLGNEQFF. CDR3 bases: TGTGCCAGCAGCTTAGTGGGACAGGGTCTGGGCAATGAGCAGTTCTTC.

This chain uses TRBV5-4 with TRBJ1-2; TRBD1 matches at 12 bases. Per germline, CDR1 SGHNT and CDR2 YYREEE (reference sequence). Trimming removed 5 bases from V and 2 bases from J; junction bases left unmatched: 10. The CDR3 has 17 amino acids. The CDR3 DNA reads TGTGCCAGCAGTACGGGACAGGGGGCGTCACAGAACTATGGCTACACCTTC. Translated, it gives CASSTGQGASQNYGYTF. Full variable domain (outside the CDR3, taken from reference TRBV5-4 and TRBJ1-2): ETGVTQSPTHLIKTRGQQVTLRCSSQSGHNTVSWYQQALGQGPQFIFQYYREEENGRGNFPPRFSGLQFPNYSSELNVNALELDDSALYLCASSTGQGASQNYGYTFGSGTRLTVV.

This clone occurred once. The chain carries TRBV30 and TRBJ2-7, with 15 bases lining up with TRBD2. CDR3 length: 18 amino acids. Germline values: CDR1 GTSNPN, CDR2 SVGIG (reference sequence). The V and J ends lost 2 bases and 1 base, in that order; junction bases with no gene match: 9. CDR3 DNA sequence: TGTGCCTGGAGTACAGGACTAGCGGGAGGGCACACGTCCTACGAGCAGTACTTC. This translates into CAWSTGLAGGHTSYEQYF.

This chain's CDR3 is CAWKSEIRRNTEAFF. The CDR3 bases are TGTGCCTGGAAATCGGAGATAAGGAGGAACACTGAAGCTTTCTTT. The rearrangement links TRBV30 to TRBJ1-1; the D is unclear. V was trimmed by 4 bases and J by 1 base, leaving 16 bases between them. The germline V gene has CDR1 GTSNPN and CDR2 SVGIG (reference sequence). CDR3 size: 15 residues.

The chain carries TRBV19 and TRBJ2-7, with 9 positions matching TRBD2. The CDR3 runs to 13 residues. Germline values: CDR1 LNHDA, CDR2 SQIVND (reference sequence). The V segment lost 5 bases and the J segment 3 bases; nucleotides outside the gene matches: 2. CDR3 in amino acids: CASSLREGYEQYF. In DNA form, the CDR3 reads TGTGCCAGTAGTCTGCGGGAGGGCTACGAGCAGTACTTC.

The gene calls are TRBV7-9 and TRBJ1-1; D may be TRBD1 (6 bases). V shed 5 bases and J shed 2 bases, with 12 bases lying between them. Per germline, CDR1 SEHNR and CDR2 FQNEAQ (reference sequence). The CDR3 runs to 14 residues. CDR3 protein: CASSRGQFNTEAFF. The CDR3 DNA sequence: TGTGCCAGCAGCCGCGGACAGTTTAACACTGAAGCTTTCTTT. The whole variable domain, remainder taken from reference TRBV7-9 and TRBJ1-1, is DTGVSQNPRHKITKRGQNVTFRCDPISEHNRLYWYRQTLGQGPEFLTYFQNEAQLEKSRLLSDRFSAERPKGSFSTLEIQRTEQGDSAMYLCASSRGQFNTEAFFGQGTRLTVV.

The rearrangement joins TRBV7-9 to TRBJ2-1; 11 nucleotides agree with TRBD2. The CDR3 is 16 residues long. Germline lookup yields CDR1 SEHNR and CDR2 FQNEAQ (reference sequence). The V and J ends lost 1 base and 6 bases, in that order; junction bases with no gene match: 5. CDR3: CASSLGTSGRANEQFF. CDR3 nucleotides: TGTGCCAGCAGCTTAGGAACTAGCGGGAGAGCCAATGAGCAGTTCTTC.

The chain combines TRBV7-9 with TRBJ2-3; D remains unclear. CDR3 length: 12 amino acids. Trimming stripped 2 bases from V and 8 bases from J, with 8 bases between. Germline V gene data show CDR1 as SEHNR and CDR2 as FQNEAQ (reference sequence). The DNA of the CDR3 is TGTGCCAGCAGCTTATTTAGTGCTACGCAGTATTTT. It codes for CASSLFSATQYF. Together with reference TRBV7-9 and TRBJ2-3, the CDR3 gives the full variable domain: DTGVSQNPRHKITKRGQNVTFRCDPISEHNRLYWYRQTLGQGPEFLTYFQNEAQLEKSRLLSDRFSAERPKGSFSTLEIQRTEQGDSAMYLCASSLFSATQYFGPGTRLTVL.

CDR3 nucleotide sequence: TGTGCCAGCAAAATGACAGGGACTGAAGCTTTCTTT. This encodes CASKMTGTEAFF. The genes are TRBV2 and TRBJ1-1; 7 nucleotides line up with TRBD1. Trimming removed 7 bases from V and 5 bases from J; junction bases left unmatched: 4. In germline, CDR1 is SNHLY, CDR2 FYNNEI. This CDR3 has 12 amino acids.

The chain employs TRBV30 and TRBJ1-6; TRBD1 matches at 9 bases. CDR1 GTSNPN and CDR2 SVGIG come from the germline V gene (reference sequence). J lost 4 bases, V lost 1 base, and 5 bases had no gene match. This CDR3 spans 16 amino acids. CDR3 coding DNA: TGTGCCTGGAGTGCCTCCGGGACAGGGTATAATTCACCCCTCCACTTT. Protein: CAWSASGTGYNSPLHF.

The table lists this clone with a count of one. The chain employs TRBV6-5 and TRBJ1-6; D unclear. This CDR3 has 14 amino acids. The germline CDR1 and CDR2 sequences are MNHEY and SVGAGI. V lost 6 bases and J 0 bases, leaving 6 bases between the germline ends. Written as DNA, the CDR3 is TGTGCCAGCAGACAGAGCTCCTATAATTCACCCCTCCACTTT. It translates to CASRQSSYNSPLHF.

The chain joins TRBV4-3 to TRBJ2-7; 9 bases fit TRBD2. Germline-derived CDR1 and CDR2 are LGHNA and YSLEER. V shed 3 bases, J shed 4 bases, and the junction held 7 bases outside the gene matches. This CDR3 comprises 15 residues. The chain's CDR3 is CASSQGSGRRYEQYF. CDR3 DNA: TGCGCCAGCAGCCAGGGAAGCGGGAGGAGGTACGAGCAGTACTTC.

This clone was seen more than once but under ten times. The chain combines TRBV27 with TRBJ2-7; D perhaps matches TRBD2 (6 bases). Germline CDR1 and CDR2: MNHEY and SMNVEV (reference sequence). Between the trimmed V and J ends, which lost 3 bases and 3 bases, there was a span of 15 bases. The length of the CDR3 is 15 residues. The CDR3 here is CASSFTLRESYEQYF. CDR3 coding DNA: TGTGCCAGCAGTTTTACCCTACGGGAGAGCTACGAGCAGTACTTC.

The rearrangement uses TRBV18 and TRBJ2-3, with TRBD1 matching over 8 bases. This CDR3 contains 15 residues. V was clipped by 8 bases and J by 2 bases; unmatched bases: 9. The germline CDR1 and CDR2 sequences are KGHSH and LQKENI. The CDR3: CASLAGQAYTDTQYF. The CDR3 region has the DNA TGTGCCAGCCTGGCGGGACAGGCGTACACAGATACGCAGTATTTT.

This clone has just one count. The chain uses TRBV4-2 and TRBJ2-3; 12 positions match TRBD2. V lost 0 bases, J lost 4 bases, and 2 bases stayed unmatched. Germline V gene lookup returns CDR1 LGHNA and CDR2 YNFKEQ. This CDR3 is built from 16 residues. CDR3 sequence (DNA): TGTGCCAGCAGCCAAGAGCGACTAGCGGGGGCAGATACGCAGTATTTT. Translating it yields CASSQERLAGADTQYF.

This rearrangement joins TRBV3-1 (or the pseudogene TRBV3-2) to TRBJ2-7; TRBD2 is a possible D gene (5 bases). V lost 0 bases and J 3 bases, leaving 12 bases between the germline ends. The CDR3 has 15 amino acids. Looked up from germline, CDR1 is LGHDT and CDR2 is YNNKEL (reference sequence). In DNA, the CDR3 is TGTGCCAGCAGCCAAGAGGTAAGCGGTAACTACGAGCAGTACTTC. It is translated as CASSQEVSGNYEQYF.